Detailed here is one TCR beta chain. Its antigen is not known. This entry is derived from a study of cytomegalovirus exposure and HLA in healthy donors. 60 Vbeta and 13 Jbeta primers were used in PCR. Clones were read by immunoSEQ multiplex PCR, and TCRdb kept only the in-frame ones, dropping some. The sample includes about 190,000 clones, 65% to 80% of them seen just once. General study findings and limits: In an earlier analysis, productive rearrangement rates for most beta V segments clustered near 87% or 30%.

With V trimmed by 3 bases and J by 10 bases, 6 bases remained unmatched. Germline CDR1 is SGHNT and CDR2 is YYREEE (reference sequence). The CDR3 is 14 amino acids. Each donor was nominally healthy when sampled (though unrecorded immune exposures were likely). The TCR comes from a man aged 25 to 40 in good health and CMV-seropositive. Sequencing used PBMCs. The chain is built from TRBV5-4 and TRBJ1-6; the match to TRBD1 covers 8 bases. CDR3 residues: CASSSGQGGSPLHF. In DNA, the CDR3 is TGTGCCAGCAGCTCAGGACAGGGAGGGTCACCCCTCCACTTT. The full variable domain, its missing parts supplied by reference TRBV5-4 and TRBJ1-6, is ETGVTQSPTHLIKTRGQQVTLRCSSQSGHNTVSWYQQALGQGPQFIFQYYREEENGRGNFPPRFSGLQFPNYSSELNVNALELDDSALYLCASSSGQGGSPLHFGNGTRLTVT.